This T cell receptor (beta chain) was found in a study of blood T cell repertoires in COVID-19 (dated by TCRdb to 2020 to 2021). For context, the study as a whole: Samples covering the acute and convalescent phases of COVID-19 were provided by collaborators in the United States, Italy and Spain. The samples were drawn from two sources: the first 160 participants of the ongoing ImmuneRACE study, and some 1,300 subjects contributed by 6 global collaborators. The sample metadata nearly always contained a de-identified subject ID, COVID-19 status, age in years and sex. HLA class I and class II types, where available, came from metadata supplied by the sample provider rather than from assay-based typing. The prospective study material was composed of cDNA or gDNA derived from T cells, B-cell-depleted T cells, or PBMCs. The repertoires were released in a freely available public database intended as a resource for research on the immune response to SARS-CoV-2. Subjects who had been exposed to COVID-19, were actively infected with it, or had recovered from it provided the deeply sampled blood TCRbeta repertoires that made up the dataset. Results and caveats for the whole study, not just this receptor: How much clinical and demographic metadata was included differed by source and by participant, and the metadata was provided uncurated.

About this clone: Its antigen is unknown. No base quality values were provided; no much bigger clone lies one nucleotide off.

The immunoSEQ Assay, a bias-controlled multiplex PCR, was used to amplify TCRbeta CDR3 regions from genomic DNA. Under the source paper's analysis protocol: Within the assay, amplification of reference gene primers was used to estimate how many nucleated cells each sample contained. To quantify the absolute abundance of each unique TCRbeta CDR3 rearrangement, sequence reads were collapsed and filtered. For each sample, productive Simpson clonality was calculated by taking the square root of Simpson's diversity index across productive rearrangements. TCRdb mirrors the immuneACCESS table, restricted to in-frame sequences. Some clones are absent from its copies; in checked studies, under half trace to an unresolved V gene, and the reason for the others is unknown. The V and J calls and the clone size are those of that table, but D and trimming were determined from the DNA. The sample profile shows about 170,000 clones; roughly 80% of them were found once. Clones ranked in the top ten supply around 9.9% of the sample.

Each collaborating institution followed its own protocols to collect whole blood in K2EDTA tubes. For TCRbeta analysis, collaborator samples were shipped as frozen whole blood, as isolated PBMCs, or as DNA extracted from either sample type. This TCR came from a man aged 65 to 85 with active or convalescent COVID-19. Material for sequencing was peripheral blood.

The DNA sequence is TGTGCCAGCAGCGCAGACAGGGTATTTGCAACTAATGAAAAACTGTTTTTT. Translated, it gives CASSADRVFATNEKLFF. Recombination joined TRBV7-2 with TRBJ1-4, with 7 bases in between that match TRBD1. The germline V end is reduced by 5 bases and the J end by 0 bases; junction bases left unmatched: 9. CDR1 and CDR2 are drawn from the germline V gene: SGHTA, FQGNSA. From the cysteine up to the phenylalanine, the CDR3 has a length of 17 residues. The DNA shown is the 51-base CDR3, in frame from base 1.